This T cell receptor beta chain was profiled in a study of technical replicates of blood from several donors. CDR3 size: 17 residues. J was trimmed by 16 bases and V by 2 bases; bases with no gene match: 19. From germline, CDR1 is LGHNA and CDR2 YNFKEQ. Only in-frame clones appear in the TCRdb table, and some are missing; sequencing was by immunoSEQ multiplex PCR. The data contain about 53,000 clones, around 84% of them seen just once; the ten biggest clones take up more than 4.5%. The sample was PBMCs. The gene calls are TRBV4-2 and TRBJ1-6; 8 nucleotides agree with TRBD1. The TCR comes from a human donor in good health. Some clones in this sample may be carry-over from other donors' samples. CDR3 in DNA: TGTGCCAGCAGCCAAACAGGGGGATACCTCGTGCCCTCGATGCTCCACTTT. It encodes CASSQTGGYLVPSMLHF.